This T cell receptor (beta chain) was observed in a study of cytomegalovirus exposure and HLA in healthy donors. The study, taken as a whole, reports: Productive status was seen about 90% or about 30% of the time for most TCR beta V segments in an earlier analysis.

PCR involved 60 Vbeta and 13 Jbeta primers. Libraries were prepared by immunoSEQ multiplex PCR; TCRdb keeps only in-frame clonotypes and omits some of them. Of approximately 280,000 clones in the sample, 86% are singletons; the top ten hold about 4%. V lost 4 bases to trimming and J lost 4 bases, with 17 bases between them. CDR3 length: 15 residues. CDR1 is SGHRS and CDR2 is YFSETQ in the germline V gene. Note on this clone: Antigen: not known.

The sample comprised PBMCs. The chain carries TRBV5-1 and TRBJ1-2; a possible D gene is TRBD1 (5 bases). This TCR was sampled from a man in his forties or fifties in good health and CMV-seropositive. The chain's CDR3 is CASSKTVGAGYGYTF. The CDR3 nucleotides are TGCGCCAGCAGCAAGACGGTAGGGGCCGGCTATGGCTACACCTTC.